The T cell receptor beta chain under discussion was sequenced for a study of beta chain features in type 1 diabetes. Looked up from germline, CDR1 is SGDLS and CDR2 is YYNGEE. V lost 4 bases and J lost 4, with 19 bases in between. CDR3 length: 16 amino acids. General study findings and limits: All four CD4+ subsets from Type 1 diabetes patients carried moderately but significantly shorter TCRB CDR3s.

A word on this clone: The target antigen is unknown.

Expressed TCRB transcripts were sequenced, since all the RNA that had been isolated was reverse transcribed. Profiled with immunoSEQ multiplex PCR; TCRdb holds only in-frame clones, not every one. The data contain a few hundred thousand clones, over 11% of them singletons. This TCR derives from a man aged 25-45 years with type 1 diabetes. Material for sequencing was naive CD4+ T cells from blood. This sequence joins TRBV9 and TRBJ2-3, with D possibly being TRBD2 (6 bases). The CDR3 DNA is TGTGCCAGCAGCCCCAATCCGGGCGGGGTCCCAGATACGCAGTATTTT. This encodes CASSPNPGGVPDTQYF.